The next 29 T cell receptor beta chains were all read from a single sample in a study of shared clonotypes between healthy human individuals (dated by TCRdb to about 2020). Receptor libraries were prepared by the immunoSEQ multiplex PCR assay. TCRdb obtained this table from immuneACCESS and retained in-frame rearrangements with V and J assigned. These tables miss some clones; where compared with another copy, unresolved V genes account for less than half of the shortfall, and the remainder is unexplained. The sample profile shows a few million clones; just over 90% of them were found once. The ten most abundant clones make up under 0.15% of the sample. What was sequenced was naive CD4+ T cells sorted from blood. The cell subset or site tag for this specimen amounts to: CD45RA+ positively selected. Receptors were obtained from a man between 18 and 29 years old in good health.

The count of this clone is one. The chain is built from TRBV4-3 and TRBJ2-1; 11 positions agree with TRBD1. Trimming cost V 0 bases and J 8 bases; bases outside gene matches: 6. This CDR3 spans 16 amino acids. Germline V gives CDR1 LGHNA, CDR2 YSLEER. The CDR3 here is CASSQEPDRGHHEQFF. For the CDR3, the DNA is TGCGCCAGCAGCCAAGAACCGGACAGGGGGCACCATGAGCAGTTCTTC.

Concerning this clone: The CDR3 carries no conserved terminal phenylalanine or tryptophan, so it likely arises from a read error. The DNA is left out, because the CDR3 cannot be placed on it with certainty; the CDR3 is given as TCRdb lists it. This sequence joins TRBV5-6 and TRBJ2-3; the D segment call TRBD2 is taken from the table without a DNA check. Germline CDR1 SGHDT, CDR2 YYEEEE. The CDR3 has 13 amino acids, counting both end residues. CDR3 loop: CASSLGGTSGGPE.

V usage is TRBV30 and J usage is TRBJ1-6; no clear D. Germline loops: CDR1 GTSNPN, CDR2 SVGIG (reference sequence). The V and J ends lost 6 bases and 8 bases respectively, with 14 bases between them. The CDR3 loop spans 13 amino acids. CDR3 bases: TGTGCCTGCAATGAGAGGGCCGATTCACCCCTCCACTTT. This sequence encodes CACNERADSPLHF.

Concerning this clone itself: One end of the junction fails to match germline, which may point to a read error. The gene calls are TRBV7-7 and TRBJ2-5; tentatively, D is TRBD2 (5 bases). The germline V gene encodes CDR1 SSHAT and CDR2 FNYEAQ (reference sequence). The CDR3 is 13 residues long. The CDR3 DNA is TGTGCTAGCAGCCACGCGGGCCAAGAGACCCAGTACTTC. Translation gives CASSHAGQETQYF.

This chain joins TRBV7-8 and TRBJ2-7; tentatively, D is TRBD1 or TRBD2 (5 bases each). Germline V CDR1 and CDR2: SGHVS, FQNEAQ. The CDR3 spans 14 residues. Trimming took 4 bases from V and 4 from J, leaving 14 bases between them. The DNA for the CDR3 is TGTGCCAGCAGCTCGGGACGGACCCGATACGAGCAGTACTTC. Amino acid sequence: CASSSGRTRYEQYF. Full variable domain (outside the CDR3, taken from reference TRBV7-8 and TRBJ2-7): GAGVSQSPRYKVAKRGQDVALRCDPISGHVSLFWYQQALGQGPEFLTYFQNEAQLDKSGLPSDRFFAERPEGSVSTLKIQRTQQEDSAVYLCASSSGRTRYEQYFGPGTRLTVT.

About this clone: Germline and junction disagree at one end, which may indicate a read error. This CDR3 reads CASTPSAGTGELFF. CDR3 nucleotide sequence: TGTGCTAGCACCCCTAGCGCGGGCACCGGGGAGCTGTTTTTT. The chain couples TRBV7-7 to TRBJ2-2; weak D call: TRBD2 (6 bases). The CDR3 covers 14 residues. From germline, CDR1 is SSHAT and CDR2 FNYEAQ (reference sequence).

On this clone: Other DNA sequences in this sample translate to the same CDR3. The chain recombines TRBV30 with TRBJ1-1; D perhaps matches TRBD1 (5 bases). The germline V gene has CDR1 GTSNPN and CDR2 SVGIG (reference sequence). This CDR3 comprises 11 residues. V lost 0 bases, J lost 8 bases, and 7 bases lay in between. CDR3 nucleotide sequence: TGTGCCTGGAGTGTACAGGCAGAAGCTTTCTTT. This gives the protein CAWSVQAEAFF. Full variable domain (outside the CDR3, taken from reference TRBV30 and TRBJ1-1): SQTIHQWPATLVQPVGSPLSLECTVEGTSNPNLYWYRQAAGRGLQLLFYSVGIGQISSEVPQNLSASRPQDRQFILSSKKLLLSDSGFYLCAWSVQAEAFFGQGTRLTVV.

This chain links TRBV9 with TRBJ1-1, with a possible D match to TRBD1 (6 bases). Between the trimmed V and J ends, which lost 0 bases and 1 base, there was a span of 10 bases. The CDR3 totals 15 residues. Germline V gives CDR1 SGDLS, CDR2 YYNGEE. As DNA, the CDR3 is TGTGCCAGCAGCGTAGTGGGGACACCGAACACTGAAGCTTTCTTT. The encoded protein is CASSVVGTPNTEAFF.

A single count supports this clone. This sequence joins TRBV6-5 and TRBJ2-1, with D possibly TRBD2 on 7 matching bases. The CDR3 totals 15 residues. Trimming shortened V by 6 bases and J by 8 bases, and 20 bases separated the two germline ends. CDR1 and CDR2 from the germline V gene are MNHEY and SVGAGI. The CDR3 DNA reads TGTGCCAGCAGCCCGGGGGGAACAGGGCTCGATGAGCAGTTCTTC. Encoded protein: CASSPGGTGLDEQFF.

The chain recombines TRBV19 with TRBJ1-1, with no clear D. CDR1 is LNHDA and CDR2 is SQIVND in the germline V gene (reference sequence). The CDR3 is 13 amino acids. Trimming took off 5 bases at V and 1 base at J, with 8 bases between the two ends. In DNA form, the CDR3 reads TGTGCCAGTAGTTTTCTCCCGAACACTGAAGCTTTCTTT. Translated, it gives CASSFLPNTEAFF.

The gene calls are TRBV7-9 and TRBJ1-1; D not certain. V was cut by 8 bases and J by 1 base, with 8 bases left in between. The CDR3 extends over 12 amino acids. Per the germline V gene, CDR1 is SEHNR and CDR2 is FQNEAQ (reference sequence). CDR3 sequence reads: CASRTENTEAFF. CDR3 coding DNA: TGTGCCAGCCGTACAGAGAACACTGAAGCTTTCTTT.

Of note for this clone: The same CDR3 is also encoded by other DNA sequences in this sample. The chain couples TRBV18 to TRBJ2-1; D unclear. The CDR3 is 14 residues long. CDR1 and CDR2 from the germline V gene are KGHSH and LQKENI. Trimming removed 2 bases from V and 0 bases from J, with 5 bases in between. As DNA, the CDR3 is TGTGCCAGCTCACCATCTAGCTCCTACAATGAGCAGTTCTTC. This gives the protein CASSPSSSYNEQFF.

This chain connects TRBV5-1 to TRBJ2-7; 7 bases map to TRBD1. This CDR3 has 14 residues. Losses at the gene ends were 0 bases for V and 5 bases for J; bases not matched to a gene: 5. Germline V gene sequence: CDR1 SGHRS, CDR2 YFSETQ. CDR3 protein: CASSLGDSYDEQYF. CDR3 DNA: TGCGCCAGCAGCTTGGGGGACAGTTATGACGAGCAGTACTTC.

The chain's CDR3 is CASSWGAGRTEAFF. The CDR3 DNA follows: TGTGCCAGCAGCTGGGGGGCGGGCCGCACTGAAGCTTTCTTT. The chain uses TRBV5-5 and TRBJ1-1; maybe TRBD1 (6 bases). CDR1 is SGHKS, CDR2 YYEKEE, per germline (reference sequence). Between the trimmed V and J ends, which lost 3 bases and 4 bases, there was a span of 13 bases. The CDR3 has 14 residues.

The chain employs TRBV6-1 and TRBJ1-1, with a tentative D call TRBD1 (6 bases). From germline, CDR1 is MNHNS and CDR2 SASEGT. Deletions cut 9 bases from V and 3 bases from J, with 8 bases between. This CDR3 spans 11 amino acids. CDR3 DNA: TGTGCCAGTCAGGGGTACACTGAAGCTTTCTTT. Protein: CASQGYTEAFF.

V usage is TRBV6-1 and J usage is TRBJ2-7; D tentatively fits TRBD1 or TRBD2 (5 bases each). The V gene lost 5 bases and the J gene lost 5 bases, with 13 bases spanning the gap. CDR3 size: 13 residues. The germline gives CDR1 MNHNS, CDR2 SASEGT. The CDR3 here is CASSTGLRNEQYF. The CDR3 region has the DNA TGTGCCAGCAGTACAGGACTCCGTAACGAGCAGTACTTC.

The rearrangement links TRBV7-9 to TRBJ1-5; weak D call: TRBD1 (5 bases). Deletions cut 3 bases from V and 7 bases from J, with 13 bases between. CDR3 length: 14 residues. Germline lookup yields CDR1 SEHNR and CDR2 FQNEAQ (reference sequence). CDR3 residues: CASSFSGTGQPQHF. The CDR3 DNA reads as TGTGCCAGCAGCTTCTCAGGGACTGGACAGCCCCAGCATTTT.

This clone was recorded only once. The chain has TRBV18 and TRBJ2-2; 9 bases match TRBD1. CDR1 KGHSH and CDR2 LQKENI come from the germline V gene. J lost 0 bases, V lost 3 bases, and 2 bases had no gene match. The CDR3 sequence is 16 residues long. The CDR3 loop reads CASSPTGGPNTGELFF. CDR3 in DNA: TGTGCCAGCTCACCCACAGGGGGCCCGAACACCGGGGAGCTGTTTTTT.

This chain uses TRBV28 with TRBJ2-2; weak D call: TRBD2 (5 bases). Trimming cost V 6 bases and J 6 bases, with 8 bases left between them. This CDR3 spans 12 amino acids. The germline V gene encodes CDR1 MDHEN and CDR2 SYDVKM. CDR3 DNA sequence: TGTGCCAGCAGGCGAGGGCCCGGGGAGCTGTTTTTT. Residues: CASRRGPGELFF. Full variable domain (remainder filled in from reference TRBV28 and TRBJ2-2): DVKVTQSSRYLVKRTGEKVFLECVQDMDHENMFWYRQDPGLGLRLIYFSYDVKMKEKGDIPEGYSVSREKKERFSLILESASTNQTSMYLCASRRGPGELFFGEGSRLTVL.

As concerns this clone: The same CDR3 is also encoded by other DNA sequences in this sample. The chain joins TRBV5-6 to TRBJ2-2; no definite D call. The CDR3 has 12 residues. The V gene's germline CDR1 is SGHDT and CDR2 YYEEEE. With 0 bases removed from V and 6 bases from J, the gap between germline ends came to 3 bases. This CDR3 is CASSLGPGELFF. Here the CDR3 DNA reads TGTGCCAGCAGCTTGGGCCCCGGGGAGCTGTTTTTT.

On this clone itself: Distinct nucleotide sequences in the sample also encode this CDR3. The rearrangement links TRBV10-2 to TRBJ1-5; no clear D gene. Trimming stripped 0 bases from V and 3 bases from J, with 3 bases between. Germline loops: CDR1 WSHSY, CDR2 SAAADI. The length of the CDR3 is 13 residues. Here the CDR3 reads CASSESSNQPQHF. In DNA, the CDR3 is TGCGCCAGCAGTGAGTCCTCCAATCAGCCCCAGCATTTT.

CDR3 protein: CASSYSTGATEAFF. For the CDR3, the DNA is TGTGCCAGCAGTTACTCAACAGGGGCCACTGAAGCTTTCTTT. The rearrangement uses TRBV2 and TRBJ1-1; 7 nucleotides line up with TRBD1. CDR1 and CDR2 (germline): SNHLY, FYNNEI. CDR3 length: 14 residues. The J segment lost 4 bases and the V segment lost 5 bases, leaving 7 bases of the junction unmatched.

V usage is TRBV30 and J usage is TRBJ1-3, with D tentatively TRBD1 (5 bases). V gave up 0 bases and J gave up 1 base, with 10 bases separating them. The CDR3 spans 15 residues. Germline loops: CDR1 GTSNPN, CDR2 SVGIG (reference sequence). The CDR3 coding sequence is TGTGCCTGGAGTGTACGGGGGGAATCTGGAAACACCATATATTTT. Its protein product is CAWSVRGESGNTIYF.

To note about this clone: Different DNA sequences within this sample yield the same CDR3. This chain uses TRBV18 with TRBJ2-7, with TRBD1 matching 10 bases. CDR1 is KGHSH, CDR2 LQKENI, per germline. CDR3 length: 15 residues. V dropped 2 bases and J dropped 4; count of bases not matched to a gene: 5. The DNA of the CDR3 is TGTGCCAGCTCACCAACCGGGACAGGGGTATACGAGCAGTACTTC. Its translation: CASSPTGTGVYEQYF.

The genes are TRBV30 and TRBJ2-3; TRBD2 matches at 11 bases. The CDR3 is 15 amino acids. The J segment lost 4 bases and the V segment lost 2 bases, leaving 5 bases of the junction unmatched. CDR1 GTSNPN and CDR2 SVGIG come from the germline V gene (reference sequence). CDR3 residues: CAWSPTSGAPDTQYF. In nucleotides, the CDR3 is TGTGCCTGGAGTCCGACTAGCGGGGCCCCAGATACGCAGTATTTT.

The chain carries TRBV9 and TRBJ2-2; TRBD2 agrees at 7 bases. V gave up 3 bases and J gave up 5 bases; unmatched junction bases: 10. Per the germline V gene, CDR1 is SGDLS and CDR2 is YYNGEE. This CDR3 is built from 16 residues. DNA for the CDR3: TGTGCCAGCAGCGCCCGACGGGGGGTTAGAACCGGGGAGCTGTTTTTT. This codes for CASSARRGVRTGELFF.

V gene TRBV6-5 combines with J gene TRBJ1-2; D call uncertain. V was shortened by 0 bases and J by 5 bases, with 10 bases between the two germline ends. From germline, CDR1 is MNHEY and CDR2 SVGAGI. The CDR3 is 14 residues long. This chain's CDR3 is CASSYSDRLYGYTF. The CDR3 region has the DNA TGTGCCAGCAGTTACTCGGATAGACTTTATGGCTACACCTTC.

J is TRBJ2-7 and V is TRBV11-2; D possibly corresponds to TRBD1 (6 bases). Germline V gene sequence: CDR1 SGHAT, CDR2 FQNNGV. V was cut by 4 bases and J by 2 bases, with 15 bases left in between. CDR3 length equals 15 residues. CDR3 DNA: TGTGCCAGCAGCTCGGACAGCCTAGCTACCTACGAGCAGTACTTC. Its protein is CASSSDSLATYEQYF. Full variable domain (remainder filled in from reference TRBV11-2 and TRBJ2-7): EAGVAQSPRYKIIEKRQSVAFWCNPISGHATLYWYQQILGQGPKLLIQFQNNGVVDDSQLPKDRFSAERLKGVDSTLKIQPAKLEDSAVYLCASSSDSLATYEQYFGPGTRLTVT.

In this sample, this clone turned up once. Other DNA sequences in this sample translate to the same CDR3. The chain has TRBV10-3 and TRBJ1-1; D may be TRBD1 (5 bases). This CDR3 contains 13 residues. Germline V CDR1 and CDR2: ENHRY, SYGVKD. The ends were cut back, 8 bases at V and 0 bases at J, with 10 bases in the middle. CDR3 sequence reads: CAIGQGLNTEAFF. In DNA, the CDR3 is TGTGCCATCGGTCAGGGCCTGAACACTGAAGCTTTCTTT.